A selection of T cell receptor beta chains follows, all from one sample in a study of shared clonotypes between healthy human individuals. Measured with immunoSEQ multiplex PCR; TCRdb has only the in-frame clones, and not every one. Seen here are 2 million to 2.5 million clones, 85% to 95% observed once, and the top ten hold about 0.41%. Sequencing was done on a sample of naive CD4+ T cells from PBMCs. These receptors were obtained from a man aged 18 to 29 in good health. Some clones in this sample may be carry-over from other donors' samples. Each CDR3 is given without its conserved first and last residue. The order of the fields is V gene, J gene, CDR3 protein.

>TRBV5-1|TRBJ1-1
ASSPGGGWATEAF
>TRBV30|TRBJ2-7
AWSPSGENEQY
>TRBV28|TRBJ1-3
ASRWQGLGNTIY
>TRBV6-1|TRBJ1-1
ASSERGGDTEAF
>TRBV2|TRBJ1-3
ASSDSGASGNTIY
>TRBV10-3|TRBJ2-5
AISGQGVEETQY
>TRBV9|TRBJ2-1
ASSTSTLSNEQF
>TRBV18|TRBJ2-7
ASSPPVGSTYEQY
>TRBV28|TRBJ1-1
ASSFFRAGGAVLAF
>TRBV5-1|TRBJ2-1
ASSYGTDNEQF
>TRBV20-1|TRBJ1-1
SALKNTEAF
>TRBV7-9|TRBJ1-1
ASSQDSYTEAF
>TRBV7-2|TRBJ1-5
ASSLDLLWQPQH
>TRBV6-5|TRBJ2-3
ASSWGAWDTQY
>TRBV6-6|TRBJ2-5
ASRQTRGTQY
>TRBV30|TRBJ1-5
AFRGPNQPQH
>TRBV5-1|TRBJ1-1
ASSLTGGTTEAF
>TRBV10-3|TRBJ1-1
AIRQLNTEAF
>TRBV6-1|TRBJ1-5
ASSSTGTPQPQH
>TRBV7-2|TRBJ2-5
ASSLETGGAPYPRVTQY
>TRBV7-3|TRBJ2-1
ASSLLAGYNEQF
>TRBV7-6|TRBJ1-4
ASSYTGGATGKLF
>TRBV5-4|TRBJ2-3
ASSFEGAGGDTQY
>TRBV6-5|TRBJ1-6
ASSSYGDNSPLH
>TRBV10-3|TRBJ1-2
AISTGQTYT
>TRBV6-6|TRBJ2-3
AHGGGGGTDTQY
>TRBV6-5|TRBJ2-2
ASTLRDRGTGELF
>TRBV10-3|TRBJ1-1
AISETGMGTEAF
>TRBV6-5|TRBJ1-2
ASSPNRGYNYGYT
>TRBV7-9|TRBJ1-1
ASSWGQGTEAF
>TRBV5-1|TRBJ1-4
ASSLRTAPNEKLF
>TRBV6-1|TRBJ2-7
ASSPGGAAGYEQY
>TRBV15|TRBJ2-1
ATSSGLEHEQF
>TRBV5-1|TRBJ2-7
ATRTVAGADSYEQY
>TRBV6-1|TRBJ2-1
ASTTTSGRPNEQF
>TRBV6-5|TRBJ1-5
ASSRTGNQPQH
>TRBV18|TRBJ1-1
ASSPTALNTEAF
>TRBV10-1|TRBJ2-7
ASSPRIAGSYEQY
>TRBV7-2|TRBJ1-4
ASSLAGTWGEKLF
>TRBV11-2|TRBJ2-7
ASSFGFYEQY
>TRBV6-6|TRBJ1-1
ASSYSGGEGTEAF
>TRBV11-2|TRBJ2-7
ASSSFDRGPVEQY
>TRBV19|TRBJ2-6
ASSIGSTGANVLT
>TRBV2|TRBJ2-7
ASRIQGLQY
>TRBV10-1|TRBJ2-5
ASRTGGETQY
>TRBV6-5|TRBJ2-5
ASSYRGPPVETQY
>TRBV7-6|TRBJ2-5
ASSLVGLAGGPVTQY
>TRBV11-2|TRBJ2-1
ASSLRGQGVNEQF
>TRBV7-3|TRBJ1-1
ASSRYRDTEAF
>TRBV6-5|TRBJ1-1
ASTVGGGWDTEAF
>TRBV7-9|TRBJ2-1
ASSGQRAYNEQF
>TRBV7-8|TRBJ1-1
ASSLGRQGNTEAF
>TRBV2|TRBJ2-2
ACRGLAGELF
>TRBV30|TRBJ1-5
AWSGGGQPQH
>TRBV6-6|TRBJ1-5
ASSYSRQGDQPQH
>TRBV4-3|TRBJ2-3
ASSQGAGFTDTQY
>TRBV7-2|TRBJ2-5
ASSRGLPSQETQY